The next 10 T cell receptor beta chains were all read from a single sample in a study of early T cells in non-severe SARS-CoV-2 infection listed by TCRdb under 2021. The method was 5' RACE. These reads were obtained on a NextSeq 500. Starting from the raw public reads, TCRdb applied fastp trimming at Q25, assembled clones with MiXCR and retained in-frame beta chains. Every entry covers one CDR3 protein and lists the most common genes and DNA from its rows. This sample lists tens of thousands of distinct CDR3 sequences; over 5% were detected once. The ten largest clones represent roughly 6% of the sample. Sample: whole blood. The source of these receptors is an adult who was a healthcare worker with PCR-confirmed SARS-CoV-2 infection or an uninfected control (not recorded which).

The J gene is TRBJ2-3, the V gene TRBV4-1; D not resolved. In germline, CDR1 is MGHRA, CDR2 YSYEKL. The length of the CDR3 is 12 residues. The ends were cut back, 2 bases at V and 5 bases at J, with 5 bases in the middle. The CDR3 loop reads CASSQSGDTQYF. CDR3 coding DNA: TGCGCCAGCAGCCAATCCGGAGATACGCAGTATTTT.

This clonotype was counted only a few times. This sequence joins TRBV11-2 and TRBJ2-1; 7 nucleotides line up with TRBD2. The J segment lost 10 bases and the V segment lost 0 bases, leaving 6 bases of the junction unmatched. The CDR3 covers 14 residues. The V gene's germline CDR1 is SGHAT and CDR2 FQNNGV. CDR3 bases: TGTGCCAGCAGCTTAGATCAGACTAGCTACGAGCAGTTCTTC. Its protein is CASSLDQTSYEQFF.

This clonotype was picked up many times. In DNA, the CDR3 is TGCAGTGCGACCTCGAGACCCCCCTACGAGCAGTACTTC. Protein: CSATSRPPYEQYF. J is TRBJ2-7 and V is TRBV20-1; D unresolved. V was clipped by 6 bases and J by 2 bases, with 14 bases between them. The CDR3 is made up of 13 amino acids. CDR1 and CDR2 from the germline V gene are DFQATT and SNEGSKA (reference sequence).

This clonotype was seen only a few times. The chain joins TRBV10-3 to TRBJ1-1, with TRBD1 as a possible D gene (6 bases). From germline, CDR1 is ENHRY and CDR2 SYGVKD. The ends were cut back, 2 bases at V and 5 bases at J, with 15 bases in the middle. This CDR3 is 15 amino acids long. For the CDR3, the DNA is TGTGCCATCAGTGAGGGGATCCAGGGGAGGACTGAAGCTTTCTTT. Translating it yields CAISEGIQGRTEAFF.

This clonotype has ten or more counts. The V gene is TRBV7-3, the J gene TRBJ1-2; D not certain. V lost 2 bases and J 8 bases, leaving 12 bases between the germline ends. Germline V gene data show CDR1 as SGHTA and CDR2 as FQGTGA. The CDR3 runs to 13 residues. The DNA of the CDR3 is TGTGCCAGCAGCTTATCCAACCAAGGAGGCTACACCTTC. As protein: CASSLSNQGGYTF.

This clonotype was recorded a few times. The J gene is TRBJ2-5, the V gene TRBV7-6, with D perhaps assigned TRBD1 or TRBD2 (6 bases each). V lost 1 base to trimming and J lost 4 bases, with 19 bases between them. Germline assignment: CDR1 SGHVS and CDR2 FNYEAQ. There are 17 residues in the CDR3. CDR3 bases: TGTGCCAGCAGCTTAGATTCGGGGGCGCTTATCCGAGAGACCCAGTACTTC. Protein: CASSLDSGALIRETQYF.

The V call is TRBV27, the J call TRBJ2-1, with 12 bases that match TRBD2. CDR3 length: 14 residues. Per germline, CDR1 MNHEY and CDR2 SMNVEV (reference sequence). J lost 7 bases, V lost 5 bases, and 3 bases had no gene match. The CDR3 is CASSLGLAGNEQFF. Here the CDR3 DNA reads TGTGCCAGCAGTCTAGGACTAGCGGGGAATGAGCAGTTCTTC.

The chain couples TRBV20-1 to TRBJ2-1, with 8 nucleotides matching TRBD2. The CDR3 consists of 13 residues. From germline, CDR1 is DFQATT and CDR2 SNEGSKA (reference sequence). In nucleotides, the CDR3 is TGCAGAGCGGGAGACGTATCCTACAATGAGCAGTTCTTC. Translated, it gives CRAGDVSYNEQFF.

Ten or more counts support this clonotype. This chain links TRBV6-6 with TRBJ1-2; D is unresolved. The V and J ends lost 3 bases and 6 bases respectively, with 20 bases between them. The length of the CDR3 is 16 residues. Germline CDR1 and CDR2: MNHNY and SVGAGI (reference sequence). The CDR3 DNA is TGTGCCAGCAGTTATTACCCTAGGGTCCCCCGGGATGGCTACACCTTC. Protein product: CASSYYPRVPRDGYTF.

The gene calls are TRBV15 and TRBJ2-2, with D tentatively TRBD2 (6 bases). The CDR3 totals 16 residues. V lost 5 bases and J lost 3, with 16 bases in between. The germline CDR1 and CDR2 sequences are LNHNV and YYDKDF (reference sequence). CDR3 nucleotides: TGTGCCACCAGCGGGGGGTTTCGGGATTACACCGGGGAGCTGTTTTTT. Protein product: CATSGGFRDYTGELFF.